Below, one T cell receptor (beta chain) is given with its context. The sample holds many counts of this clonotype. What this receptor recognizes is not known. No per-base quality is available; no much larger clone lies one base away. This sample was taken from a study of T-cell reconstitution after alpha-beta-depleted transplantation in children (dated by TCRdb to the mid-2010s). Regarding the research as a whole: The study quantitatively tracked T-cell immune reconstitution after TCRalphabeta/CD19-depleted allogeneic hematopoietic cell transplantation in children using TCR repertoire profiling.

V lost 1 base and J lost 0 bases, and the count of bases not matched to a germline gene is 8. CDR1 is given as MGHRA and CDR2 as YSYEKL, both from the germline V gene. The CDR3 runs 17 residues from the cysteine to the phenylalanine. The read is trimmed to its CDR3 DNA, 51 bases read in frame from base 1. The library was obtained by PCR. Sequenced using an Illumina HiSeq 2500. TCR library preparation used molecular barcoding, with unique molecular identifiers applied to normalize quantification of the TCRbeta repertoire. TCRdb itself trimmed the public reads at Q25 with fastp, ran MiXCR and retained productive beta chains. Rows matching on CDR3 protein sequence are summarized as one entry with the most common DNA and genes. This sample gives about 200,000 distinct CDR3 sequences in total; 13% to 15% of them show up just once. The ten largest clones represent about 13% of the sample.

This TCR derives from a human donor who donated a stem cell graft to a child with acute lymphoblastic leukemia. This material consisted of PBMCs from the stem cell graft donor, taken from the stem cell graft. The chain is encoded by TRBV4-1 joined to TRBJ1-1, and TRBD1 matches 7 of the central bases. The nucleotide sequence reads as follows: TGCGCCAGCAGCCAAGGGAGAGACAGGGAGATGAACACTGAAGCTTTCTTT. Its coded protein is CASSQGRDREMNTEAFF.